The count of the clone carrying this T cell receptor (beta chain) is one. The V end lost 9 bases, the J end lost 3 bases, and 9 bases lay between the germline ends. Germline V gene sequence: CDR1 LNHDA, CDR2 SQIVND (reference sequence). The CDR3 is made up of 13 amino acids. The PCR had 60 Vbeta and 13 Jbeta primers. Generated by immunoSEQ multiplex PCR, the TCRdb table keeps only in-frame clones and is missing some. The sample includes about 140,000 clones, 70% to 80% of them seen just once. This sample is part of a study of cytomegalovirus exposure and HLA in healthy donors. Sequencing used PBMCs. This chain uses TRBV19 with TRBJ2-6; D not certain. This TCR came from a male donor in good health and CMV-seronegative. CDR3 sequence: CASQINGANVLTF. CDR3 DNA sequence: TGTGCCAGCCAGATAAATGGGGCCAACGTCCTGACTTTC.